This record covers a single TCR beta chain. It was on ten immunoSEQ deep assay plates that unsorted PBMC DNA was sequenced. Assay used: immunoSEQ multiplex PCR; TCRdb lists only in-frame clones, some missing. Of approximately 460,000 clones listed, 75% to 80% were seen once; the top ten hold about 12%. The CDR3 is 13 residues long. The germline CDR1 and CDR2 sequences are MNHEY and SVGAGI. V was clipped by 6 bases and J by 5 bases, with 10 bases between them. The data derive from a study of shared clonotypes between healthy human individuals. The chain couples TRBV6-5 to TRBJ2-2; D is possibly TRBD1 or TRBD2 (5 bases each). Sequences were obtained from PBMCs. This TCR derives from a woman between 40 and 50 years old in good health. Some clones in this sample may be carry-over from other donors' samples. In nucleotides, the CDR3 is TGTGCCAGCAGCCGGGGCGGAACCGGGGAGCTGTTTTTT. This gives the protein CASSRGGTGELFF.